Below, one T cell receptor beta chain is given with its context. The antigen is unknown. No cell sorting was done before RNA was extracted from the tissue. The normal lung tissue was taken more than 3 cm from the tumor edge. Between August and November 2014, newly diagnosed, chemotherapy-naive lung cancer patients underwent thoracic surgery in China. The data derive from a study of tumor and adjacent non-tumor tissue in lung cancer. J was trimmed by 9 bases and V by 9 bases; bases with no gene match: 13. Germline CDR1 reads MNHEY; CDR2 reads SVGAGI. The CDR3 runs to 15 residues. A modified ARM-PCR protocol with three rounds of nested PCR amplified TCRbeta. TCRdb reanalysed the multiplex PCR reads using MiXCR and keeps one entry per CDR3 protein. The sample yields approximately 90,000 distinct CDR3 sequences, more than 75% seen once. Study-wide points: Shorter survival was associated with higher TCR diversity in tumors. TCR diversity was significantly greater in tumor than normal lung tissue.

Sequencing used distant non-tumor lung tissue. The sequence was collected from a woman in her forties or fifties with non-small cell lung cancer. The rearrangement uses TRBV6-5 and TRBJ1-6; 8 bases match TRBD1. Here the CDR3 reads CASSQPGQGISPLHF. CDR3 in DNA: TGTGCCAGTAGCCAACCTGGACAGGGTATTTCACCCCTCCACTTT.